A selection of T cell receptor beta chains follows, all from one sample in a study of cytomegalovirus exposure and HLA in healthy donors. Profiled with immunoSEQ multiplex PCR; TCRdb holds only in-frame clones, not every one. The table includes some 180,000 clones, about four fifths detected once. What was sequenced was PBMCs. These receptors were collected from a woman in her twenties or thirties in good health and CMV-seropositive. CDR3s include the opening cysteine and the closing phenylalanine or tryptophan. Each record gives: V gene, clone size, J gene, CDR3 protein. Expanded clones are given a class, and other clones once, few, many or no size at all.

>TRBV5-6|.|TRBJ1-6
CASSLQAGYSPLHF
>TRBV4-1|.|TRBJ1-2
CASSQDSTGPWPYGYTF
>TRBV7-2|.|TRBJ1-2
CASSLDARPNGYTF
>TRBV5-1|.|TRBJ2-7
CASSSVVAGGLPANEQYF
>TRBV5-4|.|TRBJ2-5
CASSLASFRDQETQYF
>TRBV2|.|TRBJ1-5
CASRRGSNQPQHF
>TRBV5-8|.|TRBJ1-4
CASSFMGPDEKLFF
>TRBV4-1|few|TRBJ1-6
CASSLAGTGGSPLHF
>TRBV6-7|few|TRBJ2-7
CASSYPSLRLEGRGGNTYEQYF
>TRBV4-2|.|TRBJ2-7
CASSQEPGGIDEQYF
>TRBV5-6|.|TRBJ1-4
CASSLRRTGGLEKLFF
>TRBV7-9|.|TRBJ1-6
CASSPPQVFSYNSPLHF
>TRBV28|.|TRBJ1-2
CASSRTGVFGYTF
>TRBV4-3|.|TRBJ2-2
CASSQDGADRGLSGELFF
>TRBV2|.|TRBJ2-1
CASTGGASTNEQFF
>TRBV9|.|TRBJ2-1
CASSLLGQGSYNEQFF
>TRBV18|.|TRBJ1-5
CASSPGQASNQPQHF
>TRBV5-6|.|TRBJ2-5
CASSLAADRGQETQYF
>TRBV28|.|TRBJ2-1
CASTTPGLGGNEQFF
>TRBV9|few|TRBJ2-5
CASSVALGLQETQYF
>TRBV19|few|TRBJ2-7
CASSKGHPYEQYF
>TRBV15|.|TRBJ2-3
CATSRGEAVHTDTQYF
>TRBV4-1|.|TRBJ2-7
CASSRERGSSYEQYF
>TRBV5-1|.|TRBJ1-1
CASSLTVNTEAFF
>TRBV11-2|few|TRBJ2-1
CASSLGGSGRRNEQFF
>TRBV7-2|.|TRBJ2-7
CASRISGGSYEQYF
>TRBV4-3|.|TRBJ2-7
CASSQDLFGGSKGEQYF
>TRBV13|.|TRBJ2-1
CASSLGTGFSYNEQFF
>TRBV2|.|TRBJ2-6
CASNRDRAFSGANVLTF
>TRBV5-5|few|TRBJ2-5
CASSLRQVSETQYF
>TRBV28|.|TRBJ1-2
CASSLSGENGYTF
>TRBV18|few|TRBJ1-2
CASSPARGPPNYGYTF
>TRBV13|.|TRBJ1-1
CASSLFDRVYTEAFF
>TRBV4-3|.|TRBJ1-5
CASSQDRGIHQPQHF
>TRBV27|.|TRBJ2-7
CASRRSSYEQYF
>TRBV1|.|TRBJ2-7
CTSSQDRRRYEQYF
>TRBV5-1|.|TRBJ2-2
CASSQTNTGELFF
>TRBV28|.|TRBJ1-5
CASSLARLGQPQHF